These 24 T cell receptor beta chains were all obtained from the same sample, sequenced in a study of blood T cells in healthy people across ages. A second PCR of 7 to 11 cycles used a sample-barcoded 5' primer and a J-beta primer mix. TCRdb re-analysed the 5' RACE reads in MiXCR, keeping a single row per CDR3 protein. The sample has about 1.4 million distinct CDR3 sequences; roughly 60% are singletons. Material: blood. All receptors derive from a man in his late teens or twenties in good health.

V usage is TRBV27 and J usage is TRBJ2-5; the D call may be TRBD1 or TRBD2 (5 bases each). The CDR3 has 13 residues. Trimming took off 7 bases at V and 7 bases at J, with 16 bases between the two ends. Germline V gene lookup returns CDR1 MNHEY and CDR2 SMNVEV (reference sequence). The CDR3 DNA sequence: TGTGCCAGCAAAGCCGGGATAAGGGGGACCCAGTACTTC. Amino acid sequence: CASKAGIRGTQYF.

The chain joins TRBV14 to TRBJ2-3; 10 nucleotides agree with TRBD1. Germline CDR1 SGHDN, CDR2 FVKESK. CDR3 length: 17 amino acids. J lost 0 bases, V lost 2 bases, and 5 bases had no gene match. The CDR3 loop is CASSQWTGGTSTDTQYF. In nucleotides, the CDR3 is TGTGCCAGCAGCCAATGGACAGGGGGAACAAGCACAGATACGCAGTATTTT.

The V call is TRBV10-3, the J call TRBJ1-1; D is uncertain. Trimming removed 3 bases at V and 1 base at J, with 9 bases between. Germline V gene lookup returns CDR1 ENHRY and CDR2 SYGVKD. The CDR3 consists of 14 residues. CDR3 sequence: CAISDGGRNTEAFF. The DNA for the CDR3 is TGTGCCATCAGTGACGGAGGTAGGAACACTGAAGCTTTCTTT.

In nucleotides, the CDR3 is TGTGCCAGCAATGGGGGGAGAGGCTCCTACAATGAGCAGTTCTTC. Protein sequence: CASNGGRGSYNEQFF. V is TRBV21-1 and J is TRBJ2-1; the table's TRBD1 call for D was not verified on the DNA. TRBV21-1 is a pseudogene segment. This CDR3 spans 15 amino acids.

The V and J genes are TRBV6-1 and TRBJ1-1, with D unclear. This CDR3 spans 16 amino acids. Trimming took off 1 base at V and 1 base at J, with 13 bases between the two ends. The germline gives CDR1 MNHNS, CDR2 SASEGT. CDR3 sequence: CASSEVGGLTNTEAFF. CDR3 bases: TGTGCCAGCAGTGAAGTAGGAGGACTCACGAACACTGAAGCTTTCTTT.

This chain links TRBV20-1 with TRBJ2-7, with D perhaps given as TRBD1 or TRBD2 (5 bases each). The CDR3 spans 15 residues. Trimming took off 8 bases at V and 0 bases at J, with 20 bases between the two ends. Per the germline V gene, CDR1 is DFQATT and CDR2 is SNEGSKA (reference sequence). CDR3 sequence: CSSNPGPPVSYEQYF. In nucleotides, the CDR3 is TGCAGTAGTAATCCGGGGCCTCCCGTCTCCTACGAGCAGTACTTC.

This rearrangement joins TRBV15 to TRBJ2-5; D is uncertain. V dropped 0 bases and J dropped 7 bases, with 6 bases sitting between them. CDR1 is LNHNV, CDR2 YYDKDF, per germline (reference sequence). This CDR3 has 12 amino acids. The CDR3 protein is CATSRDKGTQYF. CDR3 bases: TGTGCCACCAGCAGAGATAAGGGGACCCAGTACTTC.

The chain carries TRBV7-8 and TRBJ2-1; tentatively, D is TRBD2 (7 bases). The CDR3 runs 18 residues. Per the germline V gene, CDR1 is SGHVS and CDR2 is FQNEAQ. V lost 1 base and J 5 bases, leaving 21 bases between the germline ends. The CDR3 sequence is CASSLEGGGPSTDNEQFF. For the CDR3, the DNA is TGTGCCAGCAGCTTAGAGGGGGGAGGGCCCTCTACTGACAATGAGCAGTTCTTC. The whole variable domain, remainder taken from reference TRBV7-8 and TRBJ2-1, is GAGVSQSPRYKVAKRGQDVALRCDPISGHVSLFWYQQALGQGPEFLTYFQNEAQLDKSGLPSDRFFAERPEGSVSTLKIQRTQQEDSAVYLCASSLEGGGPSTDNEQFFGPGTRLTVL.

V gene TRBV7-6 combines with J gene TRBJ2-3; 11 bases match TRBD2. Losses at the gene ends were 5 bases for V and 2 bases for J; bases not matched to a gene: 9. The CDR3 sequence is 17 residues long. Germline values: CDR1 SGHVS, CDR2 FNYEAQ. CDR3 protein: CASSAASGRSVTDTQYF. CDR3 nucleotide sequence: TGTGCCAGCAGCGCTGCTAGCGGGAGGTCTGTCACAGATACGCAGTATTTT.

This chain links TRBV12-3 or TRBV12-4 with TRBJ1-4, with D maybe TRBD1 (6 bases). Trimming shortened V by 3 bases and J by 10 bases, and 12 bases separated the two germline ends. The CDR3 is 13 residues long. The CDR3 loop reads CASSLGHGGKLFF. The CDR3 DNA reads TGTGCCAGCAGTTTGGGACACGGTGGAAAACTGTTTTTT.

This chain links TRBV4-2 with TRBJ2-3; maybe TRBD1 (6 bases). This CDR3 contains 17 residues. Looked up from germline, CDR1 is LGHNA and CDR2 is YNFKEQ. Trimming removed 0 bases at V and 0 bases at J, with 13 bases between. The CDR3 DNA reads TGTGCCAGCAGCCAAGATTTGGGGCAGGGGAGCACAGATACGCAGTATTTT. Protein sequence: CASSQDLGQGSTDTQYF.

This clonotype has more than one count but fewer than ten. The chain recombines TRBV6-5 with TRBJ1-2; D gene unclear. The germline gives CDR1 MNHEY, CDR2 SVGAGI. V was cut by 6 bases and J by 8 bases, with 13 bases left in between. This CDR3 region has 12 residues. The CDR3 DNA sequence: TGTGCCAGCAGCCCCTCCGGGCAAGGCTACACCTTC. It codes for CASSPSGQGYTF.

This rearrangement joins TRBV25-1 to TRBJ1-2; D might be TRBD1 (5 bases). CDR3 length: 12 residues. The germline gives CDR1 MGHDK, CDR2 SYGVNS. The germline V and J ends were trimmed by 10 bases and 4 bases, with 13 bases remaining between them. CDR3 amino acids: CATYIGTYGYTF. For the CDR3, the DNA is TGTGCCACCTACATAGGGACCTATGGCTACACCTTC.

The table lists this clonotype with a few counts. This rearrangement joins TRBV4-3 to TRBJ1-1; D possibly corresponds to TRBD1 (5 bases). Germline assignment: CDR1 LGHNA and CDR2 YSLEER. The V gene lost 0 bases and the J gene lost 5 bases, with 13 bases spanning the gap. The CDR3 sequence is 15 residues long. The CDR3 region has the DNA TGCGCCAGCAGCCAAGATCGGGGGACGGGTACTGAAGCTTTCTTT. This codes for CASSQDRGTGTEAFF.

DNA for the CDR3: TGCGCCAGCAGCCAAGATTTCTCCGGGGACAATGAGCAGTTCTTC. It is translated as CASSQDFSGDNEQFF. The V gene is TRBV4-1, the J gene TRBJ2-1, with a tentative D call TRBD2 (5 bases). The CDR3 extends over 15 amino acids. Between the trimmed V and J ends, which lost 0 bases and 5 bases, there was a span of 11 bases. Germline CDR1 and CDR2: MGHRA and YSYEKL.

The V gene is TRBV20-1, the J gene TRBJ2-5, with TRBD2 matching over 7 bases. Looked up from germline, CDR1 is DFQATT and CDR2 is SNEGSKA (reference sequence). There are 15 residues in the CDR3. V lost 3 bases and J lost 5; bases outside the gene matches: 12. The chain's CDR3 is CSASTSGTGEETQYF. CDR3 in DNA: TGCAGTGCTAGTACCAGCGGGACGGGTGAGGAGACCCAGTACTTC.

The V call is TRBV20-1, the J call TRBJ2-7; TRBD2 aligns across 11 bases. Trimming removed 0 bases from V and 1 base from J; junction bases left unmatched: 8. CDR3 length: 17 amino acids. Germline V gene data show CDR1 as DFQATT and CDR2 as SNEGSKA (reference sequence). This CDR3 reads CSARDLSGTSGSYEQYF. The CDR3 DNA sequence: TGCAGTGCTAGAGATCTCTCCGGGACTAGCGGATCCTACGAGCAGTACTTC.

V and J are TRBV10-3 and TRBJ1-4; D is unclear. V was shortened by 4 bases and J by 3 bases, with 6 bases between the two germline ends. The CDR3 length is 13 residues. Germline CDR1 ENHRY, CDR2 SYGVKD. Here the CDR3 reads CAISGNANEKLFF. CDR3 nucleotides: TGTGCCATCAGTGGAAATGCTAATGAAAAACTGTTTTTT.

J is TRBJ2-7 and V is TRBV24-1; D is unresolved. The germline V gene has CDR1 KGHDR and CDR2 SFDVKD. The CDR3 has 14 amino acids. V dropped 5 bases and J dropped 3 bases, with 13 bases sitting between them. The CDR3, as DNA: TGTGCCACCAGTGGGCGGTTCAAGGACTACGAGCAGTACTTC. Translated: CATSGRFKDYEQYF.

This clonotype has a single count. The chain recombines TRBV15 with TRBJ1-1, with D hard to call. Trimming took 7 bases from V and 3 from J, leaving 12 bases between them. The CDR3 runs to 13 residues. Germline V gene data show CDR1 as LNHNV and CDR2 as YYDKDF (reference sequence). CDR3 loop: CATTQIQDTEAFF. In nucleotides, the CDR3 is TGTGCCACCACCCAAATCCAGGACACTGAAGCTTTCTTT.

This chain links TRBV5-5 with TRBJ1-2; tentative D call: TRBD1 (6 bases). There are 15 residues in the CDR3. In germline, CDR1 is SGHKS, CDR2 YYEKEE (reference sequence). Trimming shortened V by 3 bases and J by 8 bases, and 20 bases separated the two germline ends. CDR3 sequence (DNA): TGTGCCAGCAGCTCTTCGGGACATTTGGCGGCGGGCTACACCTTC. It translates to CASSSSGHLAAGYTF.

This clonotype showed up just a few times. The V gene is TRBV6-5, the J gene TRBJ1-5, with TRBD1 as a possible D gene (6 bases). CDR3 size: 17 residues. The V end was cut by 8 bases, the J end by 0 bases, with 20 bases between. The germline CDR1 and CDR2 sequences are MNHEY and SVGAGI. CDR3 residues: CASVPGAVWYSNQPQHF. The CDR3, as DNA: TGTGCCAGCGTTCCGGGGGCCGTTTGGTATAGCAATCAGCCCCAGCATTTT.

The chain employs TRBV20-1 and TRBJ2-4, with D possibly being TRBD1 (6 bases). The CDR3 has 16 residues. In germline, CDR1 is DFQATT, CDR2 SNEGSKA (reference sequence). Trimming removed 8 bases from V and 0 bases from J, with 20 bases in between. CDR3 DNA: TGCAGTCCACACTATGACAGGAGGTTAGCCAAAAACATTCAGTACTTC. This gives the protein CSPHYDRRLAKNIQYF.

The chain recombines TRBV7-9 with TRBJ1-2; D ambiguous. Between the trimmed V and J ends, which lost 1 base and 5 bases, there was a span of 5 bases. This CDR3 comprises 12 residues. Germline V CDR1 and CDR2: SEHNR, FQNEAQ (reference sequence). CDR3 sequence: CASSLEQYGYTF. DNA for the CDR3: TGTGCCAGCAGCTTAGAACAATATGGCTACACCTTC. Full variable domain (remainder filled in from reference TRBV7-9 and TRBJ1-2): DTGVSQNPRHKITKRGQNVTFRCDPISEHNRLYWYRQTLGQGPEFLTYFQNEAQLEKSRLLSDRFSAERPKGSFSTLEIQRTEQGDSAMYLCASSLEQYGYTFGSGTRLTVV.